The clone carrying this T cell receptor beta chain was detected only once. What it binds is unknown. The record originates from a study of blood T cells in healthy people across ages. Study-level points and caveats: Donor CMV status, an unknown factor, possibly confounded changes in expanded clonotypes. Long-lived donors had more naive CD4+ cells and higher diversity than aged donors.

V shed 11 bases and J shed 8 bases, with 22 bases lying between them. CDR3 length equals 15 residues. The germline V gene has CDR1 MGHRA and CDR2 YSYEKL. With a J-beta primer mix and a sample-barcoded 5' primer, a second PCR ran about 7 to 11 cycles. Every individual sample yielded 2.5 million or more paired-end reads (each containing CDR3). TCRdb analysed the 5' RACE reads with MiXCR anew, one entry per CDR3 protein. This table has over 1,500,000 distinct CDR3 sequences, about two fifths appearing once. The source is a human donor in good health. Sequencing was carried out using blood. The gene calls are TRBV4-1 and TRBJ1-6, with a weak D call TRBD1 (5 bases). CDR3 DNA sequence: TGCGCCCCAAAGGGGAGCAGGGAGCCAGATTCACCCCTCCACTTT. Translating gives CAPKGSREPDSPLHF.